Sequencing of this TCR beta chain was carried out in a study of T cell repertoires in cytomegalovirus infection. Study overall: CMV infection together with matching HLA type was indicated by public TCR beta signatures. Study results and limitations: Carriage of CMV together with the relevant HLA was identifiable through cumulative public TCR beta family frequency. The response measured ex vivo was dominated by TCR beta clonotypes (HLA-C-restricted and CMV-specific).

The CDR3 has 14 residues. Germline trimming cut 2 bases from V and 8 bases from J; bases unmatched to any gene: 3. Germline V gene data show CDR1 as SGHTA and CDR2 as FQGTGA. About this clonotype: Its matching antigen is unknown.

TCRdb passed the reads through MiXCR, listing each CDR3 protein once. This table has around 320,000 distinct CDR3 sequences, approximately 9.5% appearing once. Sequencing was performed on PBMCs. The receptor was derived from a human donor in good health (CMV status not recorded). Some clones in this sample may be carry-over from other donors' samples. V is TRBV7-3 and J is TRBJ2-1; 10 bases match TRBD2. The CDR3, as DNA: TGTGCCAGCAGCTTAGCTAGCGGGAGCTATGAGCAGTTCTTC. Its translation is CASSLASGSYEQFF.